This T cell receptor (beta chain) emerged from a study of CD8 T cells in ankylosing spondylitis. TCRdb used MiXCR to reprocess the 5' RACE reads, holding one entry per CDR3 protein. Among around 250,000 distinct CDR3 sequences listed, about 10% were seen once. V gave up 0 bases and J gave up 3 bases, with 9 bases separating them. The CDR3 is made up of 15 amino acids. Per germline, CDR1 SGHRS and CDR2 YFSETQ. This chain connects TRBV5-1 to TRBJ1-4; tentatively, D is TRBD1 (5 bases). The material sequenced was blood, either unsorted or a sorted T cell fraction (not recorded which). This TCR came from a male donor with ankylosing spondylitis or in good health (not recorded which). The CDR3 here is CASSLAGGSNEKLFF. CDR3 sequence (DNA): TGCGCCAGCAGCTTGGCCGGGGGTTCTAATGAAAAACTGTTTTTT.